These 15 T cell receptor beta chains share one sample of origin, sequenced in a study of control samples from healthy donors and cancer patients. The assay was immunoSEQ multiplex PCR, and TCRdb's table has in-frame clones only and misses some. Here the sample spans roughly 76,000 clones, about 95% being singletons. Sequencing was done on a sample of blood. Receptors originate from a woman in her forties in good health.

The chain joins TRBV7-9 to TRBJ1-2, with TRBD1 identical over 7 bases. CDR1 and CDR2 from the germline V gene are SEHNR and FQNEAQ (reference sequence). The CDR3 spans 13 residues. V gave up 7 bases and J gave up 8 bases; unmatched junction bases: 10. This CDR3 is CASTLTGVVGYTF. The CDR3 DNA follows: TGTGCCAGCACGCTCACAGGGGTAGTAGGCTACACCTTC.

The V call is TRBV7-2, the J call TRBJ1-4; TRBD1 might be the D (5 bases). There are 14 residues in the CDR3. V was clipped by 1 base and J by 8 bases, with 11 bases between them. Germline V gene data show CDR1 as SGHTA and CDR2 as FQGNSA. The CDR3 is CASSLDRGNEKLFF. For the CDR3, the DNA is TGTGCCAGCAGCTTAGATAGGGGAAACGAAAAACTGTTTTTT. Using reference TRBV7-2 and TRBJ1-4 for the parts outside the CDR3, the full variable domain is GAGVSQSPSNKVTEKGKDVELRCDPISGHTALYWYRQSLGQGLEFLIYFQGNSAPDKSGLPSDRFSAERTGGSVSTLTIQRTQQEDSAVYLCASSLDRGNEKLFFGSGTQLSVL.

The chain recombines TRBV4-1 with TRBJ1-5; D gene uncertain. Germline V CDR1 and CDR2: MGHRA, YSYEKL. V was clipped by 3 bases and J by 6 bases, with 15 bases between them. The CDR3 spans 15 residues. CDR3 nucleotides: TGCGCCAGCAGCCACGGTCCACTAATCACTCAGCCCCAGCATTTT. Amino acids: CASSHGPLITQPQHF.

This chain connects TRBV3-1 (or the pseudogene TRBV3-2) to TRBJ1-1; TRBD1 aligns across 7 bases. V lost 4 bases to trimming and J lost 5 bases; unmatched junction nucleotides: 4. The CDR3 is made up of 13 amino acids. Per the germline V gene, CDR1 is LGHDT and CDR2 is YNNKEL (reference sequence). DNA for the CDR3: TGTGCCAGCAGCCTACAGGGGAGGACTGAAGCTTTCTTT. This codes for CASSLQGRTEAFF.

V gene TRBV19 combines with J gene TRBJ2-7; 9 positions agree with TRBD1. This CDR3 region has 13 residues. J was trimmed by 5 bases and V by 3 bases; bases with no gene match: 2. CDR1 is LNHDA and CDR2 is SQIVND in the germline V gene (reference sequence). This chain's CDR3 is CASSMDRGHEQYF. CDR3 nucleotides: TGTGCCAGTAGTATGGACAGGGGCCACGAGCAGTACTTC.

This chain links TRBV4-1 with TRBJ1-2; 7 bases are shared with TRBD1. The CDR3 is 15 residues long. After removal of 4 bases from V and 8 bases from J, the junction contained 13 bases not matched to a gene. The germline gives CDR1 MGHRA, CDR2 YSYEKL. Here the CDR3 reads CASSRIIRDSSGYTF. The CDR3, as DNA: TGCGCCAGCAGCCGGATCATCCGGGACAGCTCAGGCTACACCTTC.

This chain uses TRBV6-5 with TRBJ1-2; 8 positions agree with TRBD1. V trimming: 7 bases; J trimming: 7 bases; junction bases outside the gene matches: 8. CDR3 size: 13 residues. Germline V CDR1 and CDR2: MNHEY, SVGAGI. Here the CDR3 DNA reads TGTGCCAGCATCCAGGACAGGGTGGGTGGCTACACCTTC. This codes for CASIQDRVGGYTF.

The chain joins TRBV7-9 to TRBJ2-7; tentatively, D is TRBD1 (6 bases). Germline CDR1 and CDR2: SEHNR and FQNEAQ (reference sequence). This CDR3 has 15 residues. V was cut by 1 base and J by 4 bases, with 14 bases left in between. Written as DNA, the CDR3 is TGTGCCAGCAGCTTAGACACAGGGCCCTATTACGAGCAGTACTTC. Encoded protein: CASSLDTGPYYEQYF.

This sequence joins TRBV30 and TRBJ2-3; D remains unclear. Germline assignment: CDR1 GTSNPN and CDR2 SVGIG (reference sequence). The CDR3 is 13 residues long. The CDR3 DNA is TGTGCGTCGGCAGCACCTAGCACAGATACGCAGTATTTT. Protein sequence: CASAAPSTDTQYF.

A single count supports this clone. V gene TRBV2 combines with J gene TRBJ1-6; D gene uncertain. CDR1 and CDR2 from the germline V gene are SNHLY and FYNNEI. V lost 7 bases and J 12 bases, leaving 16 bases between the germline ends. The CDR3 totals 13 residues. CDR3 sequence reads: CASTLEALGPLHF. The CDR3 DNA is TGTGCCAGCACCTTGGAGGCCTTGGGACCCCTCCACTTT. Full variable domain (remainder filled in from reference TRBV2 and TRBJ1-6): EPEVTQTPSHQVTQMGQEVILRCVPISNHLYFYWYRQILGQKVEFLVSFYNNEISEKSEIFDDQFSVERPDGSNFTLKIRSTKLEDSAMYFCASTLEALGPLHFGNGTRLTVT.

The J gene is TRBJ1-1, the V gene TRBV2, with D unclear. The V gene's germline CDR1 is SNHLY and CDR2 FYNNEI. The CDR3 runs 11 residues. Trimming left V 6 bases short and J 8 bases short, with 10 bases between. The CDR3 sequence: CASRLTPEAFF. CDR3 nucleotide sequence: TGTGCCAGCAGGCTAACACCCGAAGCTTTCTTT.

V is TRBV7-2 and J is TRBJ2-3; D unresolved. This CDR3 has 13 residues. Germline V CDR1 and CDR2: SGHTA, FQGNSA. Trimming cost V 0 bases and J 6 bases, with 7 bases left between them. This chain's CDR3 is CASSLAGRDTQYF. The CDR3 DNA is TGTGCCAGCAGCTTAGCTGGTCGTGATACGCAGTATTTT.

The chain joins TRBV9 to TRBJ2-2; a weak D match, TRBD2 (5 bases). Trimming removed 0 bases from V and 6 bases from J, with 6 bases in between. Per the germline V gene, CDR1 is SGDLS and CDR2 is YYNGEE. The CDR3 has 13 amino acids. The CDR3 bases are TGTGCCAGCAGCGTAGTCGGGGCCGGGGAGCTGTTTTTT. Its protein is CASSVVGAGELFF.

This chain connects TRBV11-2 to TRBJ1-2; the D is unclear. The germline V gene has CDR1 SGHAT and CDR2 FQNNGV. Trimming shortened V by 0 bases and J by 5 bases, and 7 bases separated the two germline ends. This CDR3 is 13 amino acids long. CDR3 nucleotides: TGTGCCAGCAGCTTAGACAGGAGTTATGGCTACACCTTC. The encoded protein is CASSLDRSYGYTF.

This clone was counted a single time. The chain is built from TRBV6-5 and TRBJ1-4; D is possibly TRBD1 (5 bases). V dropped 6 bases and J dropped 8 bases, with 19 bases sitting between them. Germline V gene sequence: CDR1 MNHEY, CDR2 SVGAGI. This CDR3 comprises 15 residues. The CDR3 is CASRVGSAGDEKLFF. CDR3 bases: TGTGCCAGCAGGGTGGGGAGCGCCGGGGACGAAAAACTGTTTTTT.